Reported below is one TCR beta chain. The antigen remains unidentified. TCRdb keeps only in-frame clones here, not all; method: immunoSEQ multiplex PCR. This sample has millions of clones, with 85% to 95% found just once. The record originates from a study of shared clonotypes between healthy human individuals. Overall study findings and caveats: The generation probabilities recorded for non-shared clonotypes fell below those of clonotypes shared by all four donors. Among a few donors, roughly 5% of naive CD4 clonotypes were found in common.

Those who donated, Caucasian adults without exception, all lived in Nashville, Tennessee. The germline gives CDR1 MNHNY, CDR2 SVGAGI (reference sequence). J gave up 4 bases and V 6 bases, and 7 bases lay outside the gene matches. The CDR3 has 15 residues. The receptor's source is a man younger than 35 in good health. V is TRBV6-6 and J is TRBJ1-4, with TRBD1 matching over 8 bases. Sequencing input: naive CD4+ T cells sorted from blood. The subset denotes: CD45RA+ positively selected. CDR3 nucleotides: TGTGCCAGCAGAGGCCCGGGACAGGTTAATGAAAAACTGTTTTTT. This translates into CASRGPGQVNEKLFF.